The rows below give T cell receptor beta chains drawn from one sample of a study of blood T cell repertoires in COVID-19. The repertoire was sequenced with immunoSEQ multiplex PCR; TCRdb's copy has only in-frame clones and lacks some. The sample has about 50,000 clones; around 86% are singletons. The specimen sequenced was peripheral blood. The origin of the receptors is a woman aged 55-69 years with acute or convalescent COVID-19. CDR3s include the opening cysteine and the closing phenylalanine or tryptophan. Each record gives: J gene, D gene, clone size, V gene, CDR3 protein, CDR3 DNA. D genes are given only for firm matches. Rows may omit the clone size; those that give it use once, few, many or a size class.

J: TRBJ2-1
D: TRBD2
size: few
V: TRBV5-1
CDR3: CASSSTSGSVHEQFF
DNA: TGCGCCAGCAGCTCAACTAGCGGGAGTGTTCATGAGCAGTTCTTC

J: TRBJ2-7
D: -
size: -
V: TRBV3-1/TRBV3-2
CDR3: CASSSVLEQYF
DNA: TGTGCCAGCAGCTCCGTACTCGAGCAGTACTTC

J: TRBJ1-2
D: -
size: -
V: TRBV6-2/TRBV6-3
CDR3: CASSYSPSYGYTF
DNA: TGTGCCAGCAGTTACTCACCCAGCTATGGCTACACCTTC

J: TRBJ2-2
D: -
size: -
V: TRBV25-1
CDR3: CASSEQGGGELFF
DNA: TGTGCCAGCAGTGAACAGGGAGGCGGGGAGCTGTTTTTT

J: TRBJ1-1
D: -
size: once
V: TRBV30
CDR3: CAWSRGGNTEAFF
DNA: TGTGCCTGGAGTAGGGGCGGGAACACTGAAGCTTTCTTT

J: TRBJ1-1
D: TRBD1
size: -
V: TRBV16
CDR3: CASSPHQGASTEAFF
DNA: TGTGCCAGCAGCCCACACCAGGGGGCCAGCACTGAAGCTTTCTTT

J: TRBJ2-2
D: -
size: -
V: TRBV7-3
CDR3: CASSLPGSLTGELFF
DNA: TGTGCCAGCAGCTTGCCGGGATCACTTACCGGGGAGCTGTTTTTT

J: TRBJ2-1
D: -
size: -
V: TRBV7-9
CDR3: CASSLSEVSSNEQFF
DNA: TGTGCCAGCAGTCTTTCGGAGGTCTCATCCAATGAGCAGTTCTTC

J: TRBJ1-2
D: TRBD1
size: -
V: TRBV7-2
CDR3: CASSLDLTGGRGYTF
DNA: TGTGCCAGCAGCTTGGACCTGACAGGGGGCCGTGGCTACACCTTC

J: TRBJ2-5
D: -
size: -
V: TRBV11-2
CDR3: CASSLGFAETQYF
DNA: TGTGCCAGCAGCTTAGGTTTCGCGGAGACCCAGTACTTC

J: TRBJ1-2
D: TRBD1
size: once
V: TRBV30
CDR3: CAWSHRTGPLNYGYTF
DNA: TGTGCCTGGAGCCACCGGACAGGTCCACTCAACTATGGCTACACCTTC

J: TRBJ2-3
D: TRBD2
size: -
V: TRBV2
CDR3: CASTEGLAGVTDTQYF
DNA: TGTGCCAGCACCGAGGGTCTAGCGGGGGTCACAGATACGCAGTATTTT

J: TRBJ1-3
D: -
size: -
V: TRBV27
CDR3: CASSLFPGKGNTIYF
DNA: TGTGCCAGCAGTTTATTTCCAGGGAAGGGAAACACCATATATTTT

J: TRBJ1-2
D: TRBD1
size: -
V: TRBV5-1
CDR3: CASSLPGQGVEGYTF
DNA: TGCGCCAGCAGCTTGCCCGGACAGGGGGTAGAAGGCTACACCTTC

J: TRBJ2-3
D: TRBD2
size: -
V: TRBV15
CDR3: CATSRDGGFTDTQYF
DNA: TGTGCCACCAGCAGAGACGGGGGGTTCACAGATACGCAGTATTTT

J: TRBJ1-5
D: -
size: -
V: TRBV19
CDR3: CASSTGPLAGNQPQHF
DNA: TGTGCCAGTAGTACAGGGCCCTTAGCGGGCAATCAGCCCCAGCATTTT

J: TRBJ1-4
D: -
size: -
V: TRBV4-2
CDR3: CASSKQGWDEKLFF
DNA: TGTGCCAGCAGCAAACAGGGATGGGATGAAAAACTGTTTTTT

J: TRBJ1-6
D: -
size: -
V: TRBV20-1
CDR3: CSASAGSYSPLHF
DNA: TGCAGTGCTAGTGCCGGGTCTTATTCACCCCTCCACTTT

J: TRBJ1-4
D: -
size: -
V: TRBV15
CDR3: CATSRDRQGNEKLFF
DNA: TGTGCCACCAGCAGAGATCGGCAGGGTAATGAAAAACTGTTTTTT

J: TRBJ2-3
D: TRBD2
size: -
V: TRBV7-2
CDR3: CASSPSSGRGQYF
DNA: TGTGCCAGCAGCCCATCAAGCGGGAGGGGGCAGTATTTT

J: TRBJ1-2
D: TRBD1
size: -
V: TRBV9
CDR3: CASSADRGLGGYTF
DNA: TGTGCCAGCAGCGCCGACAGGGGGTTGGGTGGCTACACCTTC

J: TRBJ2-2
D: TRBD2
size: -
V: TRBV11-2
CDR3: CASSLGLAVNTGELFF
DNA: TGTGCCAGCAGCTTAGGACTAGCGGTGAACACCGGGGAGCTGTTTTTT

J: TRBJ2-1
D: TRBD2
size: -
V: TRBV27
CDR3: CASSLPGLAGRGEQFF
DNA: TGTGCCAGCAGTTTACCTGGGCTAGCGGGAAGGGGTGAGCAGTTCTTC

J: TRBJ1-2
D: -
size: few
V: TRBV4-1
CDR3: CASSQGSDYGYTF
DNA: TGCGCCAGCAGCCAAGGATCGGACTATGGCTACACCTTC

J: TRBJ1-1
D: TRBD1
size: -
V: TRBV27
CDR3: CASSPRPTGGASRAFF
DNA: TGTGCCAGCAGTCCTCGACCGACAGGGGGCGCATCAAGGGCTTTCTTT

J: TRBJ1-2
D: TRBD1
size: -
V: TRBV11-2
CDR3: CASSFAGGNGYTF
DNA: TGTGCCAGCAGCTTCGCAGGGGGGAATGGCTACACCTTC

J: TRBJ1-4
D: TRBD1
size: -
V: TRBV6-5
CDR3: CASRPQGARGEKLFF
DNA: TGTGCCAGCAGGCCCCAGGGGGCAAGGGGTGAAAAACTGTTTTTT

J: TRBJ2-1
D: TRBD2
size: -
V: TRBV5-4
CDR3: CASSELAGGHNEQFF
DNA: TGTGCCAGCAGCGAACTAGCGGGGGGGCACAATGAGCAGTTCTTC

J: TRBJ1-1
D: TRBD1
size: -
V: TRBV14
CDR3: CASSQAQGRNTEAFF
DNA: TGTGCCAGCAGCCAAGCACAGGGGAGGAACACTGAAGCTTTCTTT

J: TRBJ1-1
D: TRBD1
size: -
V: TRBV18
CDR3: CASSPSGGQIMNTEAFF
DNA: TGTGCCAGCTCACCCTCAGGGGGACAGATCATGAACACTGAAGCTTTCTTT

J: TRBJ1-1
D: -
size: -
V: TRBV5-1
CDR3: CASSLVPSTEAFF
DNA: TGCGCCAGCAGCTTGGTACCGAGCACTGAAGCTTTCTTT

J: TRBJ2-7
D: TRBD1
size: -
V: TRBV7-3
CDR3: CASSQTGSGYEQYF
DNA: TGTGCCAGCAGCCAGACAGGGAGCGGCTACGAGCAGTACTTC

J: TRBJ1-5
D: -
size: medium-sized
V: TRBV27
CDR3: CASRPTGPNQPQHF
DNA: TGTGCCAGCAGACCGACAGGTCCCAATCAGCCCCAGCATTTT

J: TRBJ1-3
D: TRBD1
size: -
V: TRBV6-5
CDR3: CASRTTGAGNTIYF
DNA: TGTGCCAGCAGAACGACAGGGGCTGGAAACACCATATATTTT

J: TRBJ2-7
D: -
size: -
V: TRBV4-1
CDR3: CASSQGDAPYEQYF
DNA: TGCGCCAGCAGCCAAGGCGATGCTCCCTACGAGCAGTACTTC

J: TRBJ2-1
D: TRBD1
size: -
V: TRBV7-8
CDR3: CASSSEGGQGYEQFF
DNA: TGTGCCAGCAGCTCGGAAGGTGGACAGGGCTATGAGCAGTTCTTC

J: TRBJ2-7
D: -
size: -
V: TRBV24-1
CDR3: CATSDLQDTSLSEYEQYF
DNA: TGTGCCACCAGTGATTTGCAAGATACCTCCCTTTCTGAGTACGAGCAGTACTTC

J: TRBJ1-2
D: -
size: -
V: TRBV6-2/TRBV6-3
CDR3: CASSRSGDYGYTF
DNA: TGTGCCAGCAGTCGATCAGGGGACTATGGCTACACCTTC

J: TRBJ2-2
D: TRBD1
size: -
V: TRBV6-5
CDR3: CASSHDRVTGELFF
DNA: TGTGCCAGCAGCCACGACAGGGTCACCGGGGAGCTGTTTTTT

J: TRBJ1-3
D: -
size: -
V: TRBV6-1
CDR3: CASSEGGSRRAIYF
DNA: TGTGCCAGCAGTGAAGGTGGGAGCCGTCGTGCCATATATTTT

J: TRBJ2-2
D: -
size: -
V: TRBV9
CDR3: CASSPPAQGGVTGELFF
DNA: TGTGCCAGCAGCCCCCCCGCCCAGGGGGGTGTCACCGGGGAGCTGTTTTTT

J: TRBJ2-2
D: TRBD2
size: -
V: TRBV5-1
CDR3: CASSSLAGANTGELFF
DNA: TGCGCCAGCAGCTCTCTAGCGGGAGCGAACACCGGGGAGCTGTTTTTT

J: TRBJ1-5
D: TRBD1
size: -
V: TRBV6-5
CDR3: CTTRTGLNQPQHF
DNA: TGTACAACTAGGACAGGGCTCAATCAGCCCCAGCATTTT

J: TRBJ1-3
D: -
size: -
V: TRBV7-2
CDR3: CASSLGSYLSGNTIYF
DNA: TGTGCCAGCAGCTTAGGGTCCTACCTCTCTGGAAACACCATATATTTT

J: TRBJ2-7
D: TRBD1
size: few
V: TRBV2
CDR3: CASISGQGSYEQYF
DNA: TGTGCCAGCATATCGGGACAGGGGTCCTACGAGCAGTACTTC

J: TRBJ2-7
D: -
size: -
V: TRBV5-6
CDR3: CASSFIGEQYF
DNA: TGTGCCAGCAGCTTTATCGGGGAGCAGTACTTC

J: TRBJ1-1
D: TRBD1
size: -
V: TRBV6-5
CDR3: CASRRLGGLAEAFF
DNA: TGTGCCAGTCGACGGTTAGGGGGCTTGGCTGAAGCTTTCTTT

J: TRBJ2-1
D: -
size: -
V: TRBV7-9
CDR3: CASSLVGGVEQFF
DNA: TGTGCCAGCAGCTTAGTAGGAGGTGTTGAGCAGTTCTTC

J: TRBJ2-1
D: -
size: -
V: TRBV19
CDR3: CASSIAPAPGGNEQFF
DNA: TGTGCCAGTAGTATAGCCCCAGCGCCAGGGGGGAATGAGCAGTTCTTC

J: TRBJ1-6
D: TRBD1
size: -
V: TRBV5-1
CDR3: CASSQADRGNSPLHF
DNA: TGCGCCAGCAGCCAAGCCGACAGGGGGAATTCACCCCTCCACTTT

J: TRBJ2-2
D: -
size: -
V: TRBV7-3
CDR3: CASSKDGVAGELFF
DNA: TGTGCCAGCAGCAAGGACGGGGTCGCCGGGGAGCTGTTTTTT

J: TRBJ2-5
D: TRBD1
size: -
V: TRBV7-9
CDR3: CASSRYRGSQETQYF
DNA: TGTGCCAGCAGCCGCTACAGGGGTTCCCAAGAGACCCAGTACTTC

J: TRBJ1-4
D: -
size: -
V: TRBV15
CDR3: CATSPGIVPSNEKLFF
DNA: TGTGCCACCAGTCCCGGGATTGTCCCGTCTAATGAAAAACTGTTTTTT

J: TRBJ1-5
D: TRBD1
size: few
V: TRBV19
CDR3: CASSPLDRGRNQPQHF
DNA: TGTGCCAGTAGCCCCCTCGACAGGGGTAGGAATCAGCCCCAGCATTTT